The 26 T cell receptor beta chains listed next were all sequenced from one sample in a study of blood T cells in healthy people across ages. A J-beta primer mix and a sample-barcoded 5' primer were used in a second PCR of about 7 to 12 cycles. TCRdb independently ran MiXCR on the 5' RACE reads; one entry per CDR3 protein. The table lists fewer than 2 million distinct CDR3 sequences, approximately 39% of them singletons. Sequencing was carried out using blood. The receptors were sampled from a human donor in good health.

In this sample, this clonotype turned up a few times. The chain is built from TRBV7-2 and TRBJ2-3; D is uncertain. Germline V gives CDR1 SGHTA, CDR2 FQGNSA. The length of the CDR3 is 13 residues. The V end lost 3 bases, the J end lost 6 bases, and 10 bases lay between the germline ends. CDR3 in amino acids: CASSFTPGDTQYF. As DNA, the CDR3 is TGTGCCAGCAGCTTTACACCCGGGGATACGCAGTATTTT.

The chain carries TRBV18 and TRBJ1-5; D might be TRBD1 (5 bases). The CDR3 contains 17 residues. The germline V gene encodes CDR1 KGHSH and CDR2 LQKENI. V lost 3 bases, J lost 3 bases, and 18 bases lay in between. The CDR3: CASSPGGERSFNQPQHF. CDR3 nucleotide sequence: TGTGCCAGCTCACCGGGAGGGGAACGTTCCTTCAATCAGCCCCAGCATTTT.

There are a few counts of this clonotype. The rearrangement uses TRBV3-1 and TRBJ1-2; 8 nucleotides agree with TRBD1. V lost 4 bases and J lost 8; bases outside the gene matches: 12. This CDR3 has 15 amino acids. CDR1 is LGHDT and CDR2 is YNNKEL in the germline V gene (reference sequence). The CDR3 DNA reads TGTGCCAGCAGCCTTCAGACCGACAGGGGCGGCGGCTACACCTTC. Translating gives CASSLQTDRGGGYTF. Filled out from reference TRBV3-1 and TRBJ1-2, the complete variable domain reads DTAVSQTPKYLVTQMGNDKSIKCEQNLGHDTMYWYKQDSKKFLKIMFSYNNKELIINETVPNRFSPKSPDKAHLNLHINSLELGDSAVYFCASSLQTDRGGGYTFGSGTRLTVV.

Only one count was recorded for this clonotype. This chain connects TRBV6-5 to TRBJ2-2; 7 bases line up with TRBD2. V gave up 2 bases and J gave up 6 bases; unmatched junction bases: 0. From germline, CDR1 is MNHEY and CDR2 SVGAGI. This CDR3 is built from 13 residues. The CDR3 DNA is TGTGCCAGCAGTTACGGGAGGGCCGGGGAGCTGTTTTTT. It yields the protein CASSYGRAGELFF.

There are a few counts of this clonotype. CDR3 coding DNA: TGTGCCAGCAGTAGACTCCCGGGACTCTATAATTCACCCCTCCACTTT. As protein: CASSRLPGLYNSPLHF. The J gene is TRBJ1-6, the V gene TRBV6-5; D possibly corresponds to TRBD1 (5 bases). V shed 5 bases and J shed 3 bases, with 14 bases lying between them. Germline CDR1 reads MNHEY; CDR2 reads SVGAGI. This CDR3 comprises 16 residues.

The sample holds a few counts of this clonotype. V gene TRBV20-1 combines with J gene TRBJ2-1, with 7 bases identical to TRBD2. This CDR3 contains 12 residues. V dropped 1 base and J dropped 12; count of bases not matched to a gene: 6. Germline V lookup: CDR1 DFQATT, CDR2 SNEGSKA (reference sequence). CDR3 amino acids: CSARVSLAGQFF. CDR3 DNA: TGCAGTGCTAGAGTTTCGTTAGCGGGGCAGTTCTTC.

This clonotype occurred a few times. This chain joins TRBV5-5 and TRBJ1-2; D is uncertain. The V and J ends lost 2 bases and 6 bases respectively, with 14 bases between them. The CDR3 totals 14 residues. CDR1 and CDR2 from the germline V gene are SGHKS and YYEKEE (reference sequence). This chain's CDR3 is CASSLEWLSDGYTF. The CDR3 DNA is TGTGCCAGCAGCTTAGAATGGCTTTCGGATGGCTACACCTTC.

This chain links TRBV14 with TRBJ1-1; D perhaps matches TRBD1 (5 bases). Deletions cut 2 bases from V and 5 bases from J, with 12 bases between. Germline CDR1 is SGHDN and CDR2 is FVKESK. The CDR3 length is 14 residues. The CDR3 DNA reads TGTGCCAGCAGCCAATGGAGGGACCCAACTGAAGCTTTCTTT. Translation gives CASSQWRDPTEAFF.

The chain uses TRBV7-9 and TRBJ1-2; the match to TRBD1 covers 12 bases. The CDR3 contains 15 residues. Unmatched junction bases numbered 4, after V lost 1 base and J lost 7 bases. The germline gives CDR1 SEHNR, CDR2 FQNEAQ (reference sequence). The CDR3 here is CASSLEGQGALGYTF. CDR3 sequence (DNA): TGTGCCAGCAGCTTAGAGGGACAGGGGGCGCTTGGCTACACCTTC.

The chain joins TRBV7-3 to TRBJ2-7; TRBD1 might be the D (5 bases). The DNA end is more similar to TRBJ2-5, so the J call may be wrong. Germline V gene sequence: CDR1 SGHTA, CDR2 FQGTGA. This CDR3 has 14 amino acids. The CDR3 DNA follows: TGTGCCAGCAGCTTAAGGACAACGGGTGGGACCCAGTACTTC. Residues: CASSLRTTGGTQYF.

The V call is TRBV6-2 or TRBV6-3, the J call TRBJ2-3; D is perhaps TRBD1 (5 bases). Germline lookup yields CDR1 MNHEY and CDR2 SVGEGT. V was shortened by 3 bases and J by 5 bases, with 15 bases between the two germline ends. CDR3 length: 15 amino acids. The CDR3 here is CASSYFSGLGDTQYF. The CDR3 bases are TGTGCCAGCAGTTATTTCTCAGGGCTTGGAGATACGCAGTATTTT.

The chain joins TRBV5-5 to TRBJ1-5; D unclear. V lost 0 bases and J 5 bases, leaving 18 bases between the germline ends. Germline V lookup: CDR1 SGHKS, CDR2 YYEKEE (reference sequence). The length of the CDR3 is 17 residues. CDR3 sequence: CASSLGSYGWQDQPQHF. DNA for the CDR3: TGTGCCAGCAGCTTGGGATCGTACGGGTGGCAGGATCAGCCCCAGCATTTT.

The chain's CDR3 is CAGDHMGRHNEQFF. In DNA form, the CDR3 reads TGTGCCGGCGACCACATGGGGCGGCACAATGAGCAGTTCTTC. The chain couples TRBV28 to TRBJ2-1; perhaps TRBD1 as D (5 bases). The V end was cut by 11 bases, the J end by 5 bases, with 19 bases between. This CDR3 spans 14 amino acids. The germline V gene encodes CDR1 MDHEN and CDR2 SYDVKM.

There are a few counts of this clonotype. V gene TRBV2 combines with J gene TRBJ1-1, with a possible D match to TRBD1 (6 bases). Trimming took off 10 bases at V and 6 bases at J, with 15 bases between the two ends. CDR1 and CDR2 from the germline V gene are SNHLY and FYNNEI. This CDR3 has 12 amino acids. The DNA for the CDR3 is TGTGCCAACAGGACGGACAGTCCTGAAGCTTTCTTT. Encoded protein: CANRTDSPEAFF.

The genes are TRBV20-1 and TRBJ1-1, with D hard to call. The CDR3 sequence is 13 residues long. The V end was cut by 2 bases, the J end by 2 bases, with 9 bases between. Germline V gene lookup returns CDR1 DFQATT and CDR2 SNEGSKA (reference sequence). The CDR3 protein is CSARTTTNTEAFF. The CDR3 coding sequence is TGCAGTGCTAGAACCACAACAAACACTGAAGCTTTCTTT.

There are a few counts of this clonotype. The chain couples TRBV12-3 or TRBV12-4 to TRBJ2-1; D call uncertain. Trimming shortened V by 6 bases and J by 6 bases, and 15 bases separated the two germline ends. CDR3 size: 14 residues. The CDR3 DNA reads as TGTGCCAGCAGCGGCGAAGACGTAGCCAATGAGCAGTTCTTC. Translating gives CASSGEDVANEQFF.

This clonotype has just a few counts. V and J are TRBV25-1 and TRBJ2-1; D gene ambiguous. Per germline, CDR1 MGHDK and CDR2 SYGVNS. Trimming left V 0 bases short and J 6 bases short, with 6 bases between. The CDR3 sequence is 13 residues long. This chain's CDR3 is CASSEYSRNEQFF. The CDR3 coding sequence is TGTGCCAGCAGTGAATACAGTCGCAATGAGCAGTTCTTC.

This clonotype was counted between two and nine times. The chain joins TRBV29-1 to TRBJ2-7; D is unresolved. CDR1 and CDR2 (germline): SQVTM, ANQGSEA. The V and J ends lost 4 bases and 1 base respectively, with 8 bases between them. The CDR3 sequence is 12 residues long. The CDR3 DNA follows: TGCAGCGTTGTGGTCCCGTCCTACGAGCAGTACTTC. It encodes CSVVVPSYEQYF.

V gene TRBV7-9 combines with J gene TRBJ1-2, with 9 bases matching TRBD1. The CDR3 totals 15 residues. The V and J ends lost 5 bases and 1 base, in that order; junction bases with no gene match: 5. Germline CDR1 is SEHNR and CDR2 is FQNEAQ (reference sequence). The CDR3 bases are TGTGCCAGCAGCGGGGACAGGGAGCGTAACTATGGCTACACCTTC. Its translation is CASSGDRERNYGYTF.

V gene TRBV7-2 combines with J gene TRBJ2-7, with TRBD2 matching 8 bases. The V and J ends lost 2 bases and 3 bases, in that order; junction bases with no gene match: 6. CDR3 length: 15 residues. The germline gives CDR1 SGHTA, CDR2 FQGNSA. CDR3 in DNA: TGTGCCAGCAGCTTATTAGCGGGGCGACACTACGAGCAGTACTTC. Amino acid sequence: CASSLLAGRHYEQYF.

V usage is TRBV28 and J usage is TRBJ2-3, with 7 bases lining up with TRBD1. The length of the CDR3 is 16 residues. Germline loops: CDR1 MDHEN, CDR2 SYDVKM. V was pared by 3 bases and J by 2 bases, with 8 bases of the junction left unmatched. This chain's CDR3 is CASSFLRQGTTDTQYF. CDR3 DNA sequence: TGTGCCAGCAGTTTTCTTAGACAGGGAACCACAGATACGCAGTATTTT.

This clonotype was seen a single time. The V gene is TRBV20-1, the J gene TRBJ1-2; no definite D call. The CDR3 contains 13 residues. Per the germline V gene, CDR1 is DFQATT and CDR2 is SNEGSKA (reference sequence). The ends were cut back, 0 bases at V and 8 bases at J, with 13 bases in the middle. CDR3 protein: CSARDGIGKGYTF. CDR3 in DNA: TGCAGTGCTAGAGATGGTATAGGGAAAGGCTACACCTTC.

The genes are TRBV20-1 and TRBJ2-3, with 15 bases aligning to TRBD2. The CDR3 extends over 16 amino acids. Germline V gene data show CDR1 as DFQATT and CDR2 as SNEGSKA (reference sequence). The junction had 8 bases not matched to a gene; V was cut back by 6 bases and J by 4 bases. Here the CDR3 reads CSAPGTSGGSADTQYF. The CDR3, as DNA: TGCAGTGCACCCGGGACTAGCGGGGGGAGCGCAGATACGCAGTATTTT.

This clonotype was picked up a small number of times. The CDR3 DNA sequence: TGTGCCACCAGTGATTTGGCAGGGATAAATACGCAGTATTTT. Protein sequence: CATSDLAGINTQYF. This chain links TRBV24-1 with TRBJ2-3; weak D call: TRBD1 (5 bases). CDR1 and CDR2 (germline): KGHDR, SFDVKD. CDR3 size: 14 residues. Trimming pared 0 bases from V and 7 bases from J, leaving 10 bases between.

To note about this clonotype: At one end the junction does not follow the germline gene, possibly because of a read error. The CDR3 reads CASSLVPSNYSYTF. The CDR3 coding sequence is TGTGCCAGCAGCCTGGTACCCTCTAACTATAGCTACACCTTC. The chain uses TRBV6-5 and TRBJ1-2; D gene ambiguous. CDR1 MNHEY and CDR2 SVGAGI come from the germline V gene. The CDR3 length is 14 residues.

V is TRBV7-9 and J is TRBJ1-2; 8 positions match TRBD1. The CDR3 totals 18 residues. V trimming: 4 bases; J trimming: 0 bases; junction bases outside the gene matches: 13. In germline, CDR1 is SEHNR, CDR2 FQNEAQ (reference sequence). The DNA of the CDR3 is TGTGCCAGCAGCTCGCCAATTTCTAGGACAGGGCCTAACTATGGCTACACCTTC. Protein sequence: CASSSPISRTGPNYGYTF.